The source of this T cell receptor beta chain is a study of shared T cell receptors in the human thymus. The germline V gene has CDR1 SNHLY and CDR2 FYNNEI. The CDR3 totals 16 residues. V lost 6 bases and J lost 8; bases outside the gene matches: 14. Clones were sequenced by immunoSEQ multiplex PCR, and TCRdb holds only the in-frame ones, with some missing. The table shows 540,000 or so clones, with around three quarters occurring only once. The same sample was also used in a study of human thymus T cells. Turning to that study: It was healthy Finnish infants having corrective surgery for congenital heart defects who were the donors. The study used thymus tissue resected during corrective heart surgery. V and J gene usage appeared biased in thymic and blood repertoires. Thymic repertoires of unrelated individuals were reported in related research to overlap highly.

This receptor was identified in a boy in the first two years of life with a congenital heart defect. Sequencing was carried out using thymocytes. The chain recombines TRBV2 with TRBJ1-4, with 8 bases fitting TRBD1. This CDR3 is CASRTLGQGVKEKLFF. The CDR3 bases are TGTGCCAGCAGGACCCTAGGACAGGGAGTGAAGGAAAAACTGTTTTTT.